The clone carrying this TCR beta chain was seen a handful of times. Clones were sequenced by immunoSEQ multiplex PCR, and TCRdb holds only the in-frame ones, with some missing. This table has under 90,000 clones, about 83% appearing once. CDR3 length equals 13 residues. V was trimmed by 5 bases and J by 0 bases, leaving 9 bases between them. Germline CDR1 is SGDLS and CDR2 is YYNGEE. The sample is drawn from a study of blood T cell repertoires in COVID-19. Across the study: Whether acute or convalescent, the COVID-19 samples came from the United States, Italy and Spain.

The chain is built from TRBV9 and TRBJ2-7, with D possibly matching TRBD1 (5 bases). What was sequenced was peripheral blood. The TCR originated in an elderly man with acute or convalescent COVID-19. CDR3 nucleotide sequence: TGTGCCAGCAGTTCTGGACACTCCTACGAGCAGTACTTC. Translated: CASSSGHSYEQYF.